This is a list of T cell receptor beta chains from one sample in a study of blood T cells in healthy people across ages. TCRdb itself ran the 5' RACE reads through MiXCR, one entry per CDR3 protein. Among over 600,000 distinct CDR3 sequences, more than 20% were seen once, and the ten largest hold 3.5% to 4%. The sequencing input was blood. The receptors here all came from a man in his 70s in good health. The conserved cysteine and the conserved F or W are not part of the CDR3 here. A D gene is named only where the DNA matches it firmly.

j_gene,d_gene,v_gene,CDR3aa
TRBJ1-1,.,TRBV2,ASRVEGTEAF
TRBJ2-3,TRBD2,TRBV7-8,ASGGLALFRTDTQY
.,.,TRBV21-1,ASLTGGTEQF
TRBJ2-2,TRBD2,TRBV10-3,AISGLAETGELF
TRBJ2-5,TRBD2,TRBV2,ASSGSGVYQETQY
TRBJ2-3,TRBD2,TRBV11-2,ASSFNSGSADTQY
TRBJ2-1,.,TRBV20-1,SASPRLVYSYNEQF
TRBJ1-1,.,TRBV9,ASSARQTNTEAF
TRBJ2-7,TRBD2,TRBV12-3/TRBV12-4,ASRLAGDSGGEQY
TRBJ2-7,.,TRBV6-6,ASRADPTYEQY
TRBJ2-7,TRBD2,TRBV3-1,ASSARTSGRSYEQY
TRBJ1-1,.,TRBV2,ASSDSGGALTEAF
TRBJ2-7,TRBD1,TRBV6-6,ASRSGGRSYEQY
TRBJ2-7,TRBD2,TRBV9,ASSVASGPYEQY
TRBJ2-7,TRBD2,TRBV6-2/TRBV6-3,ASSLPTSGFYEQY
TRBJ2-7,.,TRBV10-3,AISDNLAGGTDEQY
TRBJ2-1,TRBD2,TRBV12-3/TRBV12-4,ASSPTSGMPYEQF
TRBJ1-2,TRBD1,TRBV25-1,ASSATLSGTGADGYT
TRBJ2-3,.,TRBV7-2,ASSLWGTSTDTQY
TRBJ1-6,TRBD1,TRBV20-1,SAIEPTGDNSPLH
TRBJ1-1,TRBD1,TRBV25-1,ASSDFHRGALAF
.,.,TRBV20-1,SALSRRDGYEQY
TRBJ1-4,.,TRBV4-1,ASSQVQPTEKLF
TRBJ2-3,.,TRBV6-5,ASSYFGSSDTQY
TRBJ2-2,.,TRBV18,ASSPPTGLSTGELF
TRBJ2-5,TRBD1,TRBV5-8,ASSLGDRTAKIQETQY